These 23 T cell receptor beta chains originate from one sample sequenced in a study of CD8 T cells in Susac syndrome. RNA, at roughly 0.45 to 1 ug, was reverse transcribed with random hexamers. MiXCR was run by TCRdb on the immunoSEQ multiplex PCR reads, yielding one entry per CDR3 protein. Here the sample spans 150,000 to 200,000 distinct CDR3 sequences, around 94% being singletons. The sequenced sample was CD4+ T cells from PBMCs. The receptors here all came from a human donor in good health.

This chain links TRBV3-1 with TRBJ2-1; no clear D gene. The V gene's germline CDR1 is LGHDT and CDR2 YNNKEL (reference sequence). Trimming shortened V by 4 bases and J by 0 bases, and 13 bases separated the two germline ends. The CDR3 totals 16 residues. The CDR3 coding sequence is TGTGCCAGCAGCCTCCGCCGCACGAGCTCCTACAATGAGCAGTTCTTC. Amino acids: CASSLRRTSSYNEQFF.

The V gene is TRBV2, the J gene TRBJ1-2; TRBD1 agrees at 8 bases. Germline V gene lookup returns CDR1 SNHLY and CDR2 FYNNEI. The CDR3 loop spans 16 amino acids. V was pared by 4 bases and J by 6 bases, with 13 bases of the junction left unmatched. The CDR3 coding sequence is TGTGCCAGCAGTGGCGGGACAGGAAGGTTGTACAATGGCTACACCTTC. This codes for CASSGGTGRLYNGYTF. The complete variable domain, with remaining parts taken from reference TRBV2 and TRBJ1-2, reads EPEVTQTPSHQVTQMGQEVILRCVPISNHLYFYWYRQILGQKVEFLVSFYNNEISEKSEIFDDQFSVERPDGSNFTLKIRSTKLEDSAMYFCASSGGTGRLYNGYTFGSGTRLTVV.

The chain links TRBV9 to TRBJ1-2; D ambiguous. Germline V gene lookup returns CDR1 SGDLS and CDR2 YYNGEE. Trimming cost V 0 bases and J 6 bases, with 3 bases left between them. This CDR3 spans 11 amino acids. As DNA, the CDR3 is TGTGCCAGCAGCGTAGGCCATGGCTACACCTTC. This codes for CASSVGHGYTF.

The chain joins TRBV29-1 to TRBJ2-7; possibly TRBD1 for D (6 bases). The CDR3 runs to 11 residues. The ends were cut back, 5 bases at V and 4 bases at J, with 9 bases in the middle. Per the germline V gene, CDR1 is SQVTM and CDR2 is ANQGSEA. CDR3 residues: CSVYREYEQYF. The CDR3 nucleotides are TGCAGCGTTTACAGGGAATACGAGCAGTACTTC.

V gene TRBV9 combines with J gene TRBJ1-4; weak D call: TRBD1 (5 bases). Trimming pared 3 bases from V and 5 bases from J, leaving 11 bases between. Germline CDR1 SGDLS, CDR2 YYNGEE. The CDR3 length is 14 residues. The CDR3: CASSDGARNEKLFF. The DNA for the CDR3 is TGTGCCAGCAGCGACGGGGCGCGGAATGAAAAACTGTTTTTT.

This sequence joins TRBV6-5 and TRBJ1-1; no clear D. This CDR3 has 15 amino acids. Trimming took off 9 bases at V and 6 bases at J, with 23 bases between the two ends. Germline V lookup: CDR1 MNHEY, CDR2 SVGAGI. CDR3 bases: TGTGCCAGTCGTTATGCCGGAAGGGTATATTCTGAAGCTTTCTTT. Translating it yields CASRYAGRVYSEAFF.

The gene calls are TRBV6-2 or TRBV6-3 and TRBJ2-1; D might be TRBD2 (7 bases). The germline V gene has CDR1 MNHEY and CDR2 SVGEGT. This CDR3 has 15 residues. V was cut by 6 bases and J by 9 bases, with 21 bases left in between. CDR3: CASSFRLSRGAEQFF. The CDR3, as DNA: TGTGCCAGCAGCTTCCGACTGTCTCGGGGGGCTGAGCAGTTCTTC.

The chain uses TRBV15 and TRBJ2-7, with 8 bases identical to TRBD1. The CDR3 extends over 15 amino acids. V shed 0 bases and J 3 bases; nucleotides not matched to a gene: 4. Germline values: CDR1 LNHNV, CDR2 YYDKDF (reference sequence). The CDR3 DNA follows: TGTGCCACCAGCAGAGATCCGGGACAGGACTACGAGCAGTACTTC. Amino acid sequence: CATSRDPGQDYEQYF.

The V and J genes are TRBV12-3 or TRBV12-4 and TRBJ2-3; 12 nucleotides agree with TRBD2. The V and J ends lost 4 bases and 2 bases, in that order; junction bases with no gene match: 7. The CDR3 consists of 17 residues. DNA of the CDR3: TGTGCCAGCAGTTCCAGACTAGCGGGGGTGAACACAGATACGCAGTATTTT. Translated, it gives CASSSRLAGVNTDTQYF.

The V call is TRBV4-3, the J call TRBJ2-3; 9 nucleotides match TRBD2. The CDR3 has 15 amino acids. V shed 4 bases, J shed 5 bases, and the junction held 7 bases outside the gene matches. The germline V gene encodes CDR1 LGHNA and CDR2 YSLEER. CDR3 loop: CASSPNWRGGDTQYF. The CDR3 DNA sequence: TGCGCCAGCAGCCCCAACTGGCGGGGGGGAGATACGCAGTATTTT.

The chain combines TRBV7-8 with TRBJ2-2, with 10 positions matching TRBD2. The CDR3 consists of 15 residues. Germline V gene sequence: CDR1 SGHVS, CDR2 FQNEAQ. V lost 1 base and J lost 6; bases outside the gene matches: 2. DNA of the CDR3: TGTGCCAGCAGCTTAGTACTAGCGGGGTCCGGGGAGCTGTTTTTT. The encoded protein is CASSLVLAGSGELFF.

The rearrangement links TRBV13 to TRBJ2-7, with 9 bases matching TRBD1. V was clipped by 3 bases and J by 6 bases; unmatched bases: 12. The CDR3 consists of 16 residues. Germline V CDR1 and CDR2: PRHDT, FYEKMQ (reference sequence). The CDR3 loop is CASSFRTGTGLGEQYF. The CDR3 bases are TGTGCCAGCAGCTTCCGTACCGGGACAGGGCTGGGCGAGCAGTACTTC.

This sequence joins TRBV12-3 or TRBV12-4 and TRBJ1-1, with unresolved D. V lost 6 bases and J 10 bases, leaving 12 bases between the germline ends. The CDR3 totals 11 residues. As DNA, the CDR3 is TGTGCCAGCAGCCGGACCGGGCCAGCTTTCTTT. It yields the protein CASSRTGPAFF.

The chain links TRBV18 to TRBJ2-1; 7 bases agree with TRBD1. With V trimmed by 4 bases and J by 10 bases, 10 bases remained unmatched. CDR1 and CDR2 from the germline V gene are KGHSH and LQKENI. This CDR3 spans 14 amino acids. CDR3 in amino acids: CASSLTGWDGEQFF. CDR3 nucleotide sequence: TGTGCCAGCTCACTGACAGGGTGGGACGGGGAGCAGTTCTTC.

This clonotype was observed once. The chain employs TRBV29-1 and TRBJ2-1; 14 nucleotides agree with TRBD2. The V segment lost 1 base and the J segment 1 base; nucleotides outside the gene matches: 3. Germline V gives CDR1 SQVTM, CDR2 ANQGSEA. The CDR3 spans 17 residues. The CDR3 here is CSVEGTSGGPSYNEQFF. The DNA of the CDR3 is TGCAGCGTTGAAGGGACTAGCGGGGGGCCATCCTACAATGAGCAGTTCTTC.

For the CDR3, the DNA is TGTGCCACCAGTGATGGGGGGACAGGGGGCTTTCAGCCCCAGCATTTT. This gives the protein CATSDGGTGGFQPQHF. The rearrangement uses TRBV24-1 and TRBJ1-5; 12 bases fit TRBD1. Germline lookup yields CDR1 KGHDR and CDR2 SFDVKD. V shed 3 bases, J shed 6 bases, and the junction held 5 bases outside the gene matches. The CDR3 spans 16 residues.

The gene calls are TRBV4-3 and TRBJ2-1; no definite D call. Deletions cut 4 bases from V and 3 bases from J, with 13 bases between. Germline V gene data show CDR1 as LGHNA and CDR2 as YSLEER. The CDR3 runs 15 residues. CDR3: CASSRAVAGYNEQFF. As DNA, the CDR3 is TGCGCCAGCAGCCGGGCCGTAGCCGGCTACAATGAGCAGTTCTTC.

The chain combines TRBV30 with TRBJ2-1; unclear D gene. CDR1 is GTSNPN, CDR2 SVGIG, per germline (reference sequence). This CDR3 is 11 amino acids long. V lost 5 bases, J lost 3 bases, and 5 bases lay in between. The CDR3 region is CAWPGYNEQFF. CDR3 DNA sequence: TGTGCCTGGCCAGGCTACAATGAGCAGTTCTTC.

V is TRBV5-4 and J is TRBJ1-1; D remains ambiguous. Germline CDR1 is SGHNT and CDR2 is YYREEE (reference sequence). The CDR3 has 11 amino acids. The V and J ends lost 2 bases and 5 bases respectively, with 4 bases between them. The CDR3 is CASSFETEAFF. The DNA for the CDR3 is TGTGCCAGCAGCTTTGAAACTGAAGCTTTCTTT.

V gene TRBV11-2 combines with J gene TRBJ2-7; 8 bases are a match to TRBD1. The CDR3 spans 14 residues. The trim removed 4 bases at V and 2 bases at J, leaving 4 bases unmatched. Germline-derived CDR1 and CDR2 are SGHAT and FQNNGV. CDR3 coding DNA: TGTGCCAGCAGCTCCCCCAGGGGGCCCTACGAGCAGTACTTC. Residues: CASSSPRGPYEQYF. Complete variable domain (other parts from reference TRBV11-2 and TRBJ2-7): EAGVAQSPRYKIIEKRQSVAFWCNPISGHATLYWYQQILGQGPKLLIQFQNNGVVDDSQLPKDRFSAERLKGVDSTLKIQPAKLEDSAVYLCASSSPRGPYEQYFGPGTRLTVT.

The chain recombines TRBV7-2 with TRBJ2-5; TRBD1 matches 12 bases. CDR3 length: 15 amino acids. CDR1 and CDR2 (germline): SGHTA, FQGNSA. Trimming cost V 2 bases and J 5 bases; bases outside gene matches: 3. The CDR3 nucleotides are TGTGCCAGCAGCTTAATGGGGACAGGGGGCGAGACCCAGTACTTC. Its protein product is CASSLMGTGGETQYF.

This chain uses TRBV29-1 with TRBJ2-7; D remains unclear. Germline CDR1 reads SQVTM; CDR2 reads ANQGSEA. Trimming removed 4 bases from V and 4 bases from J, with 8 bases in between. There are 11 residues in the CDR3. CDR3 region: CSVAGYYEQYF. The DNA for the CDR3 is TGCAGCGTTGCCGGCTATTACGAGCAGTACTTC.

The chain joins TRBV27 to TRBJ2-7; TRBD2 matches 7 bases. The CDR3 loop spans 15 amino acids. In germline, CDR1 is MNHEY, CDR2 SMNVEV (reference sequence). V shed 0 bases and J 2 bases; nucleotides not matched to a gene: 4. CDR3 in amino acids: CASSLSLAATYEQYF. DNA for the CDR3: TGTGCCAGCAGTTTATCGCTAGCGGCTACCTACGAGCAGTACTTC.